This is a list of T cell receptor beta chains from one sample in a study of shared clonotypes between healthy human individuals. Libraries were prepared by immunoSEQ multiplex PCR; TCRdb keeps only in-frame clonotypes and omits some of them. This sample has just over 2,000,000 clones, with roughly 95% found just once. Sequenced input: naive CD4+ T cells sorted from blood. All receptors derive from a man between 18 and 35 years old in good health. The CDR3 runs from the conserved cysteine through the conserved F or W. Fields, in order: clone size, V gene, J gene, D gene, CDR3 DNA, CDR3 protein. The D gene is left open where the match is weak. Clone size appears in some rows only: once, few, many, or a class for an expanded clone.

>few|TRBV9|TRBJ1-5|.
TGTGCCAGCAGCGTAGGTCAGGACAATCAGCCCCAGCATTTT
CASSVGQDNQPQHF
>once|TRBV2|TRBJ2-3|TRBD2
TGTGCCAGCCGACAATCAAGCGGGAACACAGATACGCAGTATTTT
CASRQSSGNTDTQYF
>.|TRBV6-5|TRBJ1-2|TRBD1
TGTGCCAGCAGTTGGCACCGGGACAGCGCTAACTATGGCTACACCTTC
CASSWHRDSANYGYTF
>.|TRBV5-1|TRBJ1-2|TRBD1
TGCGCCAGCAGCTTGGCCTTGGGACAGGTTAATGGCTACACCTTC
CASSLALGQVNGYTF
>.|TRBV27|TRBJ2-5|.
TGTGCCAGCAGTTTATCGACAGGGAGGGAGACCCAGTACTTC
CASSLSTGRETQYF
>few|TRBV5-6|TRBJ2-7|TRBD2
TGTGCCAGCAGCACCGGGACTAGCTACTGGGAGCAGTACTTC
CASSTGTSYWEQYF
>.|TRBV5-1|TRBJ2-2|TRBD2
TGCGCCAGCAGCGAGTTAGCGGGGGCCATGAACACCGGGGAGCTGTTTTTT
CASSELAGAMNTGELFF
>.|TRBV6-5|TRBJ1-1|.
TGTGCCAGCAGTAGAGGGGAGACTGAAGCTTTCTTT
CASSRGETEAFF
>.|TRBV11-3|TRBJ2-2|.
TGTGCCAGCAGCTTTGGGACATCAGACACCGGGGAGCTGTTTTTT
CASSFGTSDTGELFF
>.|TRBV6-1|TRBJ2-3|.
TGTGCCAGCAGGGAACGGGGGACGGGCACAGATACGCAGTATTTT
CASRERGTGTDTQYF
>.|TRBV9|TRBJ2-7|TRBD1
TGTGCCAGCTCGAAGGCTGGGACAGGGCCCTACGAGCAGTACTTC
CASSKAGTGPYEQYF
>once|TRBV29-1|TRBJ2-1|TRBD2
TGCAGCGCGGGGGGGGCAGGGAAGGATGAGCAGTTCTTC
CSAGGAGKDEQFF
>.|TRBV10-1|TRBJ1-6|.
TGCGCCAGCAGTGAATCGGTCGGGACAAAGGGGTATAATTCACCCCTCCACTTT
CASSESVGTKGYNSPLHF
>.|TRBV7-2|TRBJ1-5|.
TGTGCCAGCAGCTTAGAATGGGGGGCGAATCAGCCCCAGCATTTT
CASSLEWGANQPQHF
>once|TRBV5-1|TRBJ2-2|.
TGCGCCAGCAGCTTGGGTGACCAGAACACCGGGGAGCTGTTTTTT
CASSLGDQNTGELFF
>.|TRBV30|TRBJ1-3|.
TGTGCCTGGAGTAATCAAGGAAACACCATATATTTT
CAWSNQGNTIYF
>.|TRBV9|TRBJ2-1|TRBD2
TGTGCCAGCAGCGTAGGAGCGGGAGGTTCTGATGAGCAGTTCTTC
CASSVGAGGSDEQFF
>.|TRBV5-4|TRBJ1-2|TRBD1
TGTGCCAGCAGCCCCCGGGGAGGACAGGCGAACTACACCTTC
CASSPRGGQANYTF
>.|TRBV6-1|TRBJ1-4|.
TGTGCCAGCAGTGTCCTCTCTAATGAAAAACTGTTTTTT
CASSVLSNEKLFF
>.|TRBV9|TRBJ2-7|TRBD2
TGTGCCAGCAGCGTAAGCGGGGGGACCTACGAGCAGTACTTC
CASSVSGGTYEQYF
>.|TRBV5-5|TRBJ2-3|TRBD2
TGTGCCAGCATCCTGACTAGCGTCACAGCGGATACGCAGTATTTT
CASILTSVTADTQYF
>few|TRBV7-9|TRBJ2-7|.
TGTGCCAGCAGCCTCGGACCGGGGAAATACGAGCAGTACTTC
CASSLGPGKYEQYF
>.|TRBV5-1|TRBJ1-5|TRBD1
TGCGCCAGCAGCGAGACCGGGACAGCGAATCAGCCCCAGCATTTT
CASSETGTANQPQHF
>.|TRBV18|TRBJ2-2|.
TGTGCCAGCTCACCACTATGGCAGGGTGGCACCGGGGAGCTGTTTTTT
CASSPLWQGGTGELFF
>.|TRBV6-1|TRBJ2-1|.
TGTGCCAGCAGCGGACTGACGTTCCAGGAGCAGTTCTTC
CASSGLTFQEQFF
>.|TRBV30|TRBJ1-1|.
TGTGCCTGGACATACAGCTCGAACACTGAAGCTTTCTTT
CAWTYSSNTEAFF
>.|TRBV6-1|TRBJ2-7|TRBD1
TGTGCCAGCAGAGTAGGAGACAGGGTGTACTTC
CASRVGDRVYF